This TCR beta chain was found in a study of technical replicates of blood from a handful of donors. The table came from immunoSEQ multiplex PCR; TCRdb's copy has only in-frame clones and leaves some out. The repertoire holds some 80,000 clones, just over 95% seen once, with about 0.3% in the top ten. Looked up from germline, CDR1 is SGHAT and CDR2 is FQNNGV. Losses at the gene ends were 3 bases for V and 5 bases for J; bases not matched to a gene: 8. The CDR3 loop spans 16 amino acids. V is TRBV11-2 and J is TRBJ2-2; 8 positions match TRBD1. The sequence was collected from a human donor in good health. The sequenced sample was T cells isolated from PBMCs. The CDR3 DNA sequence: TGTGCCAGCAGCTTCACGGGACAGGAGTTGACCGGGGAGCTGTTTTTT. It translates to CASSFTGQELTGELFF.